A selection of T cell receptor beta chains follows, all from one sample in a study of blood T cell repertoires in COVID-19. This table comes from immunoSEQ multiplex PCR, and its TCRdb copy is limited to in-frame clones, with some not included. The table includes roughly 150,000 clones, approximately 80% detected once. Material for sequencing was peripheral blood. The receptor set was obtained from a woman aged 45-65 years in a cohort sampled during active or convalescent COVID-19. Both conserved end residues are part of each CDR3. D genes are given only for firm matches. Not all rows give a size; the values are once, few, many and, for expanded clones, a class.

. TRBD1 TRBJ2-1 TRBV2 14 TGTGCCAGCAGTGATCAGGACAGGAACAATGAGCAGTTCTTC CASSDQDRNNEQFF
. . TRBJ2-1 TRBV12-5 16 TGTGCTAGTGGTTTGGGGAGGACTGGCCCCTACAATGAGCAGTTCTTC CASGLGRTGPYNEQFF
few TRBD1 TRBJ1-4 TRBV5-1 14 TGCGCCAGCAGCTATAGGGGGCTCGATGAAAAACTGTTTTTT CASSYRGLDEKLFF
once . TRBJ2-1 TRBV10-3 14 TGTGCCATCAGTGAGGCGGGGAACTACAATGAGCAGTTCTTC CAISEAGNYNEQFF
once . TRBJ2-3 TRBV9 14 TGTGCCAGCAGCCAGGGCGAATTCACAGATACGCAGTATTTT CASSQGEFTDTQYF
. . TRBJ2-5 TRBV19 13 TGTGCCAGTAGTCCAGAGGGGGAAGAGACCCAGTACTTC CASSPEGEETQYF
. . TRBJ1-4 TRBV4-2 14 TGTGCCAGCAGCCAATCGTCAGGGAATGAAAAACTGTTTTTT CASSQSSGNEKLFF
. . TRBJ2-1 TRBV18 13 TGTGCCAGCTCACCGGGAGATTACAATGAGCAGTTCTTC CASSPGDYNEQFF
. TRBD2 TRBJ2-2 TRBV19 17 TGTGCCAGTAGTATAAACCCGAGCGGGGGGGGCACCGGGGAGCTGTTTTTT CASSINPSGGGTGELFF
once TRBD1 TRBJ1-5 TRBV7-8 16 TGTGCCAGCAGCTTAAGGGGGGACAGAGGGAATCAGCCCCAGCATTTT CASSLRGDRGNQPQHF
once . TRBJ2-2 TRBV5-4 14 TGTGCCAGCAGCTTGACAGTGAACACCGGGGAGCTGTTTTTT CASSLTVNTGELFF